This TCR beta chain derives from a study of T cell responses to AZD1222 COVID-19 vaccine. TCRdb keeps only in-frame clones here, not all; method: immunoSEQ multiplex PCR. The sample consists of 150,000 or so clones, about 92% of them appearing once. Study-wide points: Baseline antibody screening turned up just five to seven seropositive AZD1222 recipients. No day 14 peak samples; only post-peak repertoires were characterized.

As concerns this clone: What it binds is unknown.

Germline CDR1 MRHNA, CDR2 SNTAGT. V was clipped by 3 bases and J by 7 bases; unmatched bases: 5. There are 15 residues in the CDR3. This chain joins TRBV6-4 and TRBJ2-1, with 11 nucleotides matching TRBD2. The sample here was peripheral blood, taken on day 0 of MenACWY control vaccination. The sequence was obtained from an adult in good health. CDR3 bases: TGTGCCAGCAGTGAAAGTCTAGCGGGAGGAAATGAGCAGTTCTTC. Translated, it gives CASSESLAGGNEQFF.